This passage covers 18 T cell receptor beta chains from one sample sequenced in a study of CD8+CD57+ T cells in acquired aplastic anemia. Profiling of TCR beta VDJ combinations and CDR3 sequences used genomic DNA as template. Each CDR3 protein gets one entry after TCRdb re-called the reads with MiXCR. This sample has 200,000 to 250,000 distinct CDR3 sequences; 34% occur once, and the top ten carry 0.95% to 1.3%. The sample consisted of sorted CD4+, CD8+, or CD8+CD57+ T cells (not recorded which) from PBMCs. The receptors were gathered from a human donor in good health, serving as a control.

This clonotype was found many times. This chain joins TRBV12-3 or TRBV12-4 and TRBJ1-2; D remains ambiguous. With 5 bases removed from V and 1 base from J, the gap between germline ends came to 11 bases. The CDR3 has 14 residues. CDR3 loop: CASSKGFGNYGYTF. DNA for the CDR3: TGTGCCAGCAGTAAGGGTTTTGGTAACTATGGCTACACCTTC.

This clonotype was counted at least ten times. The chain joins TRBV9 to TRBJ1-1; D gene uncertain. This CDR3 comprises 15 residues. V was clipped by 0 bases and J by 1 base, with 10 bases between them. Per germline, CDR1 SGDLS and CDR2 YYNGEE. The chain's CDR3 is CASSVGGRANTEAFF. The CDR3 DNA reads TGTGCCAGCAGCGTAGGAGGTCGGGCGAACACTGAAGCTTTCTTT.

The rearrangement joins TRBV25-1 to TRBJ2-1, with no clear D. This CDR3 region has 14 residues. V lost 6 bases and J lost 3, with 12 bases in between. Germline CDR1 reads MGHDK; CDR2 reads SYGVNS. CDR3 in DNA: TGTGCCAGCAGCCAAGAGAGTCGCTACAATGAGCAGTTCTTC. Amino acids: CASSQESRYNEQFF.

This clonotype came up a few times. This rearrangement joins TRBV10-3 to TRBJ2-1; D gene uncertain. V lost 11 bases and J 6 bases, leaving 17 bases between the germline ends. This CDR3 has 13 amino acids. The germline gives CDR1 ENHRY, CDR2 SYGVKD. CDR3 protein: CAEPPVTGNEQFF. As DNA, the CDR3 is TGTGCCGAACCGCCGGTGACGGGCAATGAGCAGTTCTTC.

This chain links TRBV7-3 with TRBJ1-1; D perhaps matches TRBD1 (6 bases). This CDR3 has 16 residues. Per the germline V gene, CDR1 is SGHTA and CDR2 is FQGTGA. Trimming removed 5 bases at V and 1 base at J, with 17 bases between. CDR3 sequence (DNA): TGTGCCAGCAGCATCCAAGCACAGGGACAGAACACTGAAGCTTTCTTT. It encodes CASSIQAQGQNTEAFF.

The chain combines TRBV7-8 with TRBJ2-2; 7 bases agree with TRBD1. The CDR3 has 15 residues. Germline CDR1 is SGHVS and CDR2 is FQNEAQ. Trimming took 5 bases from V and 5 from J; bases not matched to a gene: 8. CDR3 sequence: CASSQRTGGTGELFF. CDR3 nucleotide sequence: TGTGCCAGCAGCCAAAGGACAGGCGGGACCGGGGAGCTGTTTTTT. The full variable domain, completed using reference TRBV7-8 and TRBJ2-2, is GAGVSQSPRYKVAKRGQDVALRCDPISGHVSLFWYQQALGQGPEFLTYFQNEAQLDKSGLPSDRFFAERPEGSVSTLKIQRTQQEDSAVYLCASSQRTGGTGELFFGEGSRLTVL.

The V call is TRBV30, the J call TRBJ2-3; D gene unclear. V lost 5 bases and J 4 bases, leaving 10 bases between the germline ends. Germline values: CDR1 GTSNPN, CDR2 SVGIG (reference sequence). The CDR3 runs to 12 residues. Here the CDR3 reads CAWGFVADTQYF. CDR3 in DNA: TGTGCCTGGGGCTTCGTTGCAGATACGCAGTATTTT.

The rearrangement uses TRBV15 and TRBJ1-5, with TRBD1 matching over 10 bases. Germline CDR1 and CDR2: LNHNV and YYDKDF (reference sequence). V shed 3 bases, J shed 2 bases, and the junction held 7 bases outside the gene matches. This CDR3 has 17 residues. CDR3 coding DNA: TGTGCCACCAGCAGGCGCAGGACAGGGGGAGGCAATCAGCCCCAGCATTTT. Its translation: CATSRRRTGGGNQPQHF.

The chain has TRBV10-3 and TRBJ1-1, with D unresolved. Germline V CDR1 and CDR2: ENHRY, SYGVKD. The CDR3 spans 11 residues. Trimming removed 7 bases from V and 1 base from J, with 4 bases in between. CDR3 sequence (DNA): TGTGCCATCAACGGGAACACTGAAGCTTTCTTT. Translated, it gives CAINGNTEAFF.

This clonotype has just a few counts. The genes are TRBV20-1 and TRBJ2-1, with TRBD1 as a possible D gene (6 bases). V lost 5 bases and J 3 bases, leaving 14 bases between the germline ends. Germline V gives CDR1 DFQATT, CDR2 SNEGSKA (reference sequence). This CDR3 is built from 14 residues. The CDR3 sequence: CSAPRDTLYNEQFF. CDR3 DNA sequence: TGCAGTGCTCCCCGGGACACACTCTACAATGAGCAGTTCTTC.

This chain connects TRBV10-2 to TRBJ1-6; 7 positions match TRBD1. With 4 bases clipped from V and 10 bases from J, the junction kept 4 bases outside the gene matches. The CDR3 spans 13 residues. Germline V gene data show CDR1 as WSHSY and CDR2 as SAAADI. The CDR3 bases are TGCGCCAGCAGTGGAGACAGGGCCTCACCCCTCCACTTT. This codes for CASSGDRASPLHF.

At least ten counts were recorded for this clonotype. This rearrangement joins TRBV20-1 to TRBJ2-1; D is ambiguous. The CDR3 covers 13 residues. CDR1 is DFQATT and CDR2 is SNEGSKA in the germline V gene (reference sequence). V was shortened by 1 base and J by 9 bases, with 13 bases between the two germline ends. The CDR3 DNA is TGCAGTGCTAGAGCCTTTTCGGCTGGTGAGCAGTTCTTC. Translation gives CSARAFSAGEQFF.

This clonotype was seen many times. The V and J genes are TRBV12-3 or TRBV12-4 and TRBJ2-7; 8 bases map to TRBD2. The V gene end was trimmed by 5 bases and the J gene end by 0 bases; junction bases not matched to a gene: 6. The CDR3 runs to 15 residues. This chain's CDR3 is CASSPAGGRSYEQYF. CDR3 DNA: TGTGCCAGCAGTCCGGCGGGGGGCCGCTCCTACGAGCAGTACTTC.

In regard to this clonotype: A much larger clone differs from this one at a single base, so this may be a read error. The chain combines TRBV7-2 with TRBJ2-3; tentative D call: TRBD2 (6 bases). Germline CDR1 reads SGHTA; CDR2 reads FQGNSA. This CDR3 contains 15 residues. The CDR3, as DNA: TGTGCCAGCAGCTTAGCGGGGGGTTACACAGATCCGCAGTATTTT. It specifies CASSLAGGYTDPQYF. Together with reference TRBV7-2 and TRBJ2-3, the CDR3 gives the full variable domain: GAGVSQSPSNKVTEKGKDVELRCDPISGHTALYWYRQSLGQGLEFLIYFQGNSAPDKSGLPSDRFSAERTGGSVSTLTIQRTQQEDSAVYLCASSLAGGYTDPQYFGPGTRLTVL.

Points on this clonotype: One end of the junction varies from germline; a read error may be responsible. The V and J genes are TRBV24-1 and TRBJ2-7, with D possibly matching TRBD2 (6 bases). The CDR3 runs 14 residues. The germline V gene encodes CDR1 KGHDR and CDR2 SFDVKD. CDR3 loop: CAISARLETNEQYF. CDR3 DNA sequence: TGTGCCATCAGTGCGAGACTAGAAACGAACGAGCAGTACTTC.

The chain employs TRBV24-1 and TRBJ2-1; the D gene could be TRBD1 or TRBD2 (6 bases each). This CDR3 spans 16 amino acids. V was pared by 0 bases and J by 7 bases, with 15 bases between. Germline loops: CDR1 KGHDR, CDR2 SFDVKD. CDR3 region: CATSDLGRGGGNEQFF. The CDR3 DNA reads as TGTGCCACCAGTGATTTGGGCAGGGGAGGTGGGAATGAGCAGTTCTTC.

On this clonotype itself: Lacking the conserved final phenylalanine or tryptophan, this CDR3 likely reflects a read error. The chain recombines TRBV5-5 with TRBJ1-5; no clear D. Germline CDR1 is SGHKS and CDR2 is YYEKEE (reference sequence). The CDR3 has 15 amino acids. Deletions cut 2 bases from V and 0 bases from J, with 9 bases between. The CDR3 region is CASSFKGYSNQPQHL. The CDR3, as DNA: TGTGCCAGCAGCTTTAAGGGTTATAGCAATCAGCCCCAGCATCTT.

The chain couples TRBV20-1 to TRBJ2-5, with 9 nucleotides matching TRBD2. The CDR3 spans 16 residues. V was pared by 3 bases and J by 0 bases, with 8 bases of the junction left unmatched. Germline assignment: CDR1 DFQATT and CDR2 SNEGSKA (reference sequence). The CDR3 nucleotides are TGCAGTGCTAGGCCTGGGCTAGCGGGGAACCAAGAGACCCAGTACTTC. Translating gives CSARPGLAGNQETQYF.